This T cell receptor (beta chain) is drawn from a study of T cell repertoires in cytomegalovirus infection. Study details: Use of recently identified HLA-C-restricted and well-studied HLA-B-restricted CMV epitopes was part of the study. Public signatures in TCR beta pointed to CMV infection and matching HLA type.

A single record per CDR3 protein comes from TCRdb applying MiXCR to the reads. The sample comprises about 830,000 distinct CDR3 sequences, roughly 33% of which are singletons, and about an eighth rests with the top ten. The CDR3 contains 15 residues. The V gene's germline CDR1 is LGHDT and CDR2 YNNKEL (reference sequence). V lost 4 bases, J lost 7 bases, and 20 bases lay in between. Overall study findings and caveats: HLA-C-restricted CMV-specific TCR beta clonotypes were dominant in the ex vivo response. Using cumulative public TCR beta family frequency, the authors identified those who carried CMV together with the relevant HLA.

This clonotype was seen only once. Its antigen is as yet unknown. This receptor was taken from a human donor in good health (CMV status not recorded). Some clones in this sample may be carry-over from other donors' samples. This chain joins TRBV3-1 and TRBJ2-7, with D maybe TRBD1 (6 bases). Source: cultured CD8+ T cells from PBMCs, taken from culture after CMV antigen stimulation. DNA of the CDR3: TGTGCCAGCAGCCCAGGGATTACAGGGACAATAGAGCAGTACTTC. Its translation is CASSPGITGTIEQYF.